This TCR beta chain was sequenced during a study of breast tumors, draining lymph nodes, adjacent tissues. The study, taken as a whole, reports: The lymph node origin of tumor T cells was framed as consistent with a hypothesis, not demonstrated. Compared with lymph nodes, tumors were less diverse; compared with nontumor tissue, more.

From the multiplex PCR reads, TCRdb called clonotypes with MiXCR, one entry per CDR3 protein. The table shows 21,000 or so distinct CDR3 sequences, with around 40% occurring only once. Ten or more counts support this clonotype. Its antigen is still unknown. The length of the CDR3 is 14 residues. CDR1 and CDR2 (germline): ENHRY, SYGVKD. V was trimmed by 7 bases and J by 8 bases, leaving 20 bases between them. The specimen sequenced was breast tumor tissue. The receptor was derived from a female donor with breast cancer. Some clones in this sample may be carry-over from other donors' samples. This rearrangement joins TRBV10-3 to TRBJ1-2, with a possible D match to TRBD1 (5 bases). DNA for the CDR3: TGTGCCATCACCCCAGAGACAGACTCCAGCGGCTACACCTTC. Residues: CAITPETDSSGYTF.